This TCR beta chain originates from a study of blood T cells in healthy people across ages. Through a sample-barcoded 5' primer and a J-beta primer mix, a second PCR was run for about 6 to 12 cycles. TCRdb used MiXCR to reprocess the 5' RACE reads, holding one entry per CDR3 protein. The sample has roughly 700,000 distinct CDR3 sequences; 49% are singletons. This clonotype was observed a few times. V was pared by 3 bases and J by 1 base, with 1 base of the junction left unmatched. CDR3 length: 14 residues. The V gene's germline CDR1 is SGDLS and CDR2 YYNGEE. The sequenced sample consisted of blood. The sequence came from a woman aged 60-75 years in good health. The chain is built from TRBV9 and TRBJ2-5; 9 positions agree with TRBD2. CDR3 loop: CASSASGTQETQYF. CDR3 nucleotides: TGTGCCAGCAGCGCTAGCGGGACCCAAGAGACCCAGTACTTC.